The 32 T cell receptor beta chains below all came from one sample that was sequenced in a study of cytotoxic CD8 clonotypes in ibrutinib-treated CLL. Profiling relied on immunoSEQ multiplex PCR, and the TCRdb table lists in-frame clones only, not all of them. In the table there are some 40,000 clones, 55% to 80% of which are singletons. The sample here was PBMCs, taken at disease progression, from a patient treated with ibrutinib. The receptors here all came from a human donor with chronic lymphocytic leukemia.

V is TRBV5-1 and J is TRBJ1-5; D is perhaps TRBD1 (5 bases). The V end lost 0 bases, the J end lost 7 bases, and 14 bases lay between the germline ends. Germline CDR1 is SGHRS and CDR2 is YFSETQ. The length of the CDR3 is 15 residues. CDR3 sequence: CASSLDGATEQPQHF. The CDR3 region has the DNA TGCGCCAGCAGCTTGGACGGGGCTACGGAGCAGCCCCAGCATTTT.

This clone occurred once. The chain employs TRBV5-6 and TRBJ1-1, with D perhaps matching TRBD1 (5 bases). V shed 4 bases and J shed 7 bases, with 14 bases lying between them. The CDR3 is 13 amino acids. CDR1 is SGHDT and CDR2 is YYEEEE in the germline V gene. The CDR3 DNA follows: TGTGCCAGCAGCAGTTTCCCAGGGAATGAAGCTTTCTTT. This encodes CASSSFPGNEAFF.

The CDR3 reads CASSDLNTIYF. The CDR3 region has the DNA TGTGCCAGCAGTGACCTAAACACCATATATTTT. The chain employs TRBV6-1 and TRBJ1-3; D unresolved. The CDR3 runs to 11 residues. V lost 3 bases, J lost 6 bases, and 3 bases lay in between. Germline CDR1 reads MNHNS; CDR2 reads SASEGT.

The table lists this clone with many counts. The gene calls are TRBV7-9 and TRBJ1-2, with 7 nucleotides matching TRBD1. The CDR3 sequence is 12 residues long. Germline values: CDR1 SEHNR, CDR2 FQNEAQ (reference sequence). V lost 5 bases to trimming and J lost 7 bases; unmatched junction nucleotides: 4. CDR3 coding DNA: TGTGCCAGCAGCGACCGACAGGGTGGCTACACCTTC. Amino acids: CASSDRQGGYTF.

The chain has TRBV14 and TRBJ2-2; no reliable D call. The germline V gene encodes CDR1 SGHDN and CDR2 FVKESK. Trimming shortened V by 1 base and J by 6 bases, and 12 bases separated the two germline ends. This CDR3 has 15 residues. CDR3 DNA sequence: TGTGCCAGCAGCCAAGGGTTCTGGGTATCCGGGGAGCTGTTTTTT. Translating it yields CASSQGFWVSGELFF.

V usage is TRBV6-1 and J usage is TRBJ1-1, with 12 positions matching TRBD1. This CDR3 region has 14 residues. V shed 8 bases and J 4 bases; nucleotides not matched to a gene: 5. Germline V gives CDR1 MNHNS, CDR2 SASEGT. The CDR3 loop is CASGTGGGGTEAFF. The CDR3 nucleotides are TGTGCCAGCGGGACAGGGGGCGGTGGCACTGAAGCTTTCTTT.

The chain is built from TRBV2 and TRBJ2-1; D is unresolved. CDR3 size: 13 residues. Germline CDR1 SNHLY, CDR2 FYNNEI. V was trimmed by 8 bases and J by 4 bases, leaving 12 bases between them. This CDR3 reads CASLAPGYNEQFF. The CDR3 DNA reads as TGTGCCAGCTTGGCCCCTGGGTACAATGAGCAGTTCTTC.

By sample share, this clone is medium-sized. This rearrangement joins TRBV18 to TRBJ2-7, with TRBD1 identical over 7 bases. CDR1 KGHSH and CDR2 LQKENI come from the germline V gene. CDR3 size: 14 residues. V shed 5 bases and J 0 bases; nucleotides not matched to a gene: 4. CDR3 DNA: TGTGCCAGCTCAGGCAGGGACAGCTCCTACGAGCAGTACTTC. It encodes CASSGRDSSYEQYF.

In this sample, this clone turned up once. The V call is TRBV30, the J call TRBJ2-3; D unresolved. V lost 0 bases and J lost 5, with 15 bases in between. The germline CDR1 and CDR2 sequences are GTSNPN and SVGIG (reference sequence). This CDR3 region has 15 residues. The CDR3 DNA reads as TGTGCCTGGAGTGTACCCGAATTCCAGCGAGATACGCAGTATTTT. Its protein is CAWSVPEFQRDTQYF.

J is TRBJ2-3 and V is TRBV5-1, with 9 positions matching TRBD1. Trimming took 4 bases from V and 4 from J; bases not matched to a gene: 7. CDR3 size: 15 residues. Germline CDR1 SGHRS, CDR2 YFSETQ. CDR3 bases: TGCGCCAGCAGCACAGCGACAGGGGGGTCAGATACGCAGTATTTT. It translates to CASSTATGGSDTQYF.

This clone was observed a few times. The chain uses TRBV5-1 and TRBJ2-1; 9 nucleotides line up with TRBD1. J gave up 3 bases and V 7 bases, and 11 bases lay outside the gene matches. The germline CDR1 and CDR2 sequences are SGHRS and YFSETQ. This CDR3 comprises 16 residues. CDR3 in DNA: TGCGCCAGCGGTGGAGATACAGGGGGCAACTACAATGAGCAGTTCTTC. Amino acids: CASGGDTGGNYNEQFF.

The genes are TRBV11-3 and TRBJ1-2; 10 nucleotides agree with TRBD1. Germline V gene sequence: CDR1 SGHNT, CDR2 YENEEA. CDR3 length equals 13 residues. V lost 6 bases to trimming and J lost 8 bases; unmatched junction nucleotides: 6. The CDR3 DNA sequence: TGTGCCAGCAGTATGACAGGGGGCAGGGGCTACACCTTC. Its protein is CASSMTGGRGYTF. Using reference TRBV11-3 and TRBJ1-2 for the parts outside the CDR3, the full variable domain is EAGVVQSPRYKIIEKKQPVAFWCNPISGHNTLYWYLQNLGQGPELLIRYENEEAVDDSQLPKDRFSAERLKGVDSTLKIQPAELGDSAVYLCASSMTGGRGYTFGSGTRLTVV.

This chain links TRBV28 with TRBJ1-1; D possibly corresponds to TRBD1 (6 bases). CDR1 is MDHEN and CDR2 is SYDVKM in the germline V gene. This CDR3 region has 10 residues. V dropped 8 bases and J dropped 11 bases, with 12 bases sitting between them. The DNA for the CDR3 is TGTGCCAGCGGGGGCGGGCGTGCTTTCTTT. Its translation is CASGGGRAFF.

V and J are TRBV2 and TRBJ2-1; D gene uncertain. V was trimmed by 4 bases and J by 9 bases, leaving 13 bases between them. Per the germline V gene, CDR1 is SNHLY and CDR2 is FYNNEI. The CDR3 is 13 residues long. CDR3: CASSVGSTGEQFF. CDR3 nucleotides: TGTGCCAGCAGTGTCGGCAGCACGGGTGAGCAGTTCTTC.

The chain links TRBV5-1 to TRBJ1-4, with D perhaps TRBD1 (6 bases). Germline V lookup: CDR1 SGHRS, CDR2 YFSETQ. The CDR3 has 15 amino acids. Trimming cost V 0 bases and J 4 bases, with 10 bases left between them. CDR3 nucleotide sequence: TGCGCCAGCAGCTTGGAGGGCAGGGGTAATGAAAAACTGTTTTTT. Its protein is CASSLEGRGNEKLFF.

The gene calls are TRBV5-1 and TRBJ1-1; 8 nucleotides line up with TRBD1. This CDR3 region has 15 residues. Germline V gives CDR1 SGHRS, CDR2 YFSETQ. The J segment lost 4 bases and the V segment lost 4 bases, leaving 9 bases of the junction unmatched. Here the CDR3 reads CASSPTGDRGTEAFF. As DNA, the CDR3 is TGCGCCAGCAGCCCAACGGGTGACAGGGGCACTGAAGCTTTCTTT.

The V gene is TRBV20-1, the J gene TRBJ2-1, with no clear D. The CDR3 contains 11 residues. Germline CDR1 reads DFQATT; CDR2 reads SNEGSKA (reference sequence). The V and J ends lost 2 bases and 9 bases respectively, with 8 bases between them. This chain's CDR3 is CSARPTLEQFF. The CDR3 DNA follows: TGCAGTGCTAGACCGACACTTGAGCAGTTCTTC.

The rearrangement uses TRBV5-1 and TRBJ2-3, with D perhaps matching TRBD1 or TRBD2 (6 bases each). The CDR3 runs 14 residues. CDR1 and CDR2 (germline): SGHRS, YFSETQ. V gave up 3 bases and J gave up 13 bases, with 21 bases separating them. CDR3 protein: CASSSARGQEGEYF. The DNA for the CDR3 is TGCGCCAGCAGCTCCGCCCGAGGTCAGGAGGGGGAGTATTTT.

The chain links TRBV27 to TRBJ2-1; D may correspond to TRBD1 or TRBD2 (5 bases each). V lost 0 bases and J lost 8, with 14 bases in between. CDR3 length equals 15 residues. Germline-derived CDR1 and CDR2 are MNHEY and SMNVEV (reference sequence). CDR3 nucleotides: TGTGCCAGCAGTTTATCGATGGGGCTAGCATATGAGCAGTTCTTC. Its protein is CASSLSMGLAYEQFF.

The V and J genes are TRBV5-5 and TRBJ1-2; 7 bases fit TRBD1. CDR1 SGHKS and CDR2 YYEKEE come from the germline V gene (reference sequence). The V segment lost 2 bases and the J segment 4 bases; nucleotides outside the gene matches: 5. CDR3 size: 14 residues. This CDR3 reads CASSFSDRSYGYTF. The CDR3, as DNA: TGTGCCAGCAGCTTCTCGGACAGGAGCTATGGCTACACCTTC.

V is TRBV11-3 and J is TRBJ2-7, with a weak D call TRBD2 (6 bases). Germline loops: CDR1 SGHNT, CDR2 YENEEA. V dropped 2 bases and J dropped 4 bases, with 12 bases sitting between them. This CDR3 is 14 amino acids long. The CDR3 DNA is TGTGCCAGCAGCTTATTCAGCGGGTATTACGAGCAGTACTTC. Protein: CASSLFSGYYEQYF.

The chain recombines TRBV30 with TRBJ2-5; tentative D call: TRBD2 (6 bases). The V and J ends lost 4 bases and 1 base respectively, with 16 bases between them. The CDR3 is 15 residues long. From germline, CDR1 is GTSNPN and CDR2 SVGIG (reference sequence). The CDR3 DNA is TGTGCCTGGACCCGGACTACCCGATCCCAAGAGACCCAGTACTTC. It translates to CAWTRTTRSQETQYF. The full variable domain, in which reference TRBV30 and TRBJ2-5 provide the parts outside the CDR3, is SQTIHQWPATLVQPVGSPLSLECTVEGTSNPNLYWYRQAAGRGLQLLFYSVGIGQISSEVPQNLSASRPQDRQFILSSKKLLLSDSGFYLCAWTRTTRSQETQYFGPGTRLLVL.

V gene TRBV7-2 combines with J gene TRBJ2-7; TRBD2 is a possible D gene (6 bases). V was pared by 7 bases and J by 3 bases, with 16 bases between. Germline V gene sequence: CDR1 SGHTA, CDR2 FQGNSA. There are 14 residues in the CDR3. For the CDR3, the DNA is TGTGCCAGCACCCCGGGAGTCGGAAGCTACGAGCAGTACTTC. It is translated as CASTPGVGSYEQYF.

The rearrangement uses TRBV6-1 and TRBJ2-7; the match to TRBD1 covers 7 bases. From germline, CDR1 is MNHNS and CDR2 SASEGT. Unmatched junction bases numbered 0, after V lost 3 bases and J lost 1 base. CDR3 length equals 13 residues. CDR3 coding DNA: TGTGCCAGCAGTGAGGACAGGTCCTACGAGCAGTACTTC. Encoded protein: CASSEDRSYEQYF.

V is TRBV25-1 and J is TRBJ2-5; D perhaps matches TRBD2 (5 bases). Trimming removed 4 bases from V and 5 bases from J, with 17 bases in between. The CDR3 covers 15 residues. Germline V CDR1 and CDR2: MGHDK, SYGVNS. The CDR3 sequence: CASSGELGPAETQYF. The CDR3 coding sequence is TGTGCCAGCAGTGGGGAGTTAGGCCCTGCGGAGACCCAGTACTTC. Together with reference TRBV25-1 and TRBJ2-5, the CDR3 gives the full variable domain: EADIYQTPRYLVIGTGKKITLECSQTMGHDKMYWYQQDPGMELHLIHYSYGVNSTEKGDLSSESTVSRIRTEHFPLTLESARPSHTSQYLCASSGELGPAETQYFGPGTRLLVL.

The chain combines TRBV5-4 with TRBJ2-1; D gene uncertain. CDR1 is SGHNT and CDR2 is YYREEE in the germline V gene (reference sequence). The CDR3 runs 13 residues. V dropped 0 bases and J dropped 5 bases, with 6 bases sitting between them. DNA of the CDR3: TGTGCCAGCAGCTTGGACGTGGACAATGAGCAGTTCTTC. Protein sequence: CASSLDVDNEQFF.

The chain joins TRBV5-1 to TRBJ1-1, with 7 positions matching TRBD1. The CDR3 loop spans 15 amino acids. The trim removed 3 bases at V and 3 bases at J, leaving 8 bases unmatched. Germline lookup yields CDR1 SGHRS and CDR2 YFSETQ. CDR3 sequence reads: CASSSPGGSDTEAFF. DNA of the CDR3: TGCGCCAGCAGCTCCCCAGGGGGGTCGGACACTGAAGCTTTCTTT.

This clone was counted a few times. The chain employs TRBV28 and TRBJ2-7, with D perhaps TRBD2 (5 bases). Germline CDR1 and CDR2: MDHEN and SYDVKM. V dropped 5 bases and J dropped 7 bases, with 15 bases sitting between them. The CDR3 covers 13 residues. Here the CDR3 reads CASSPRGSREQYF. The CDR3 bases are TGTGCCAGCAGTCCCCGGGGATCTAGGGAGCAGTACTTC.

The chain joins TRBV5-4 to TRBJ2-5, with D hard to call. Germline assignment: CDR1 SGHNT and CDR2 YYREEE (reference sequence). The CDR3 is 14 residues long. Between the trimmed V and J ends, which lost 3 bases and 4 bases, there was a span of 13 bases. In DNA, the CDR3 is TGTGCCAGCAGCTCGAGAGGCACAAGAGAGACCCAGTACTTC. Translated, it gives CASSSRGTRETQYF.

This chain joins TRBV5-1 and TRBJ2-2, with unresolved D. Trimming shortened V by 0 bases and J by 6 bases, and 6 bases separated the two germline ends. CDR3 length: 13 amino acids. CDR1 is SGHRS, CDR2 YFSETQ, per germline. The CDR3 sequence: CASSLDNPGELFF. For the CDR3, the DNA is TGCGCCAGCAGCTTGGACAATCCCGGGGAGCTGTTTTTT.

This clone was detected many times. V usage is TRBV5-4 and J usage is TRBJ2-7; 7 bases map to TRBD1. Germline values: CDR1 SGHNT, CDR2 YYREEE (reference sequence). The CDR3 is made up of 15 amino acids. Germline trimming cut 0 bases from V and 5 bases from J; bases unmatched to any gene: 8. CDR3 bases: TGTGCCAGCAGCTTGGTTCCCAGGGGGACCCACGAGCAGTACTTC. It encodes CASSLVPRGTHEQYF.

The chain recombines TRBV30 with TRBJ1-6, with D unresolved. With 5 bases removed from V and 9 bases from J, the gap between germline ends came to 14 bases. The CDR3 length is 13 residues. The germline V gene encodes CDR1 GTSNPN and CDR2 SVGIG (reference sequence). The CDR3: CAWEGSGGSPLHF. CDR3 DNA: TGTGCCTGGGAAGGGTCCGGCGGTTCACCCCTCCACTTT.